The entry below describes one T cell receptor (beta chain). The PCR made use of 60 Vbeta and 13 Jbeta primers. The data were produced by immunoSEQ multiplex PCR, yet TCRdb's version contains in-frame clones alone and is incomplete. The data show more than 80,000 clones, roughly 74% seen once. The data were obtained in a study of cytomegalovirus exposure and HLA in healthy donors. Per germline, CDR1 MNHEY and CDR2 SVGAGI. The V end lost 5 bases, the J end lost 3 bases, and 16 bases lay between the germline ends. The CDR3 extends over 15 amino acids. Sequences were obtained from PBMCs. The rearrangement links TRBV6-5 to TRBJ1-2, with a tentative D call TRBD1 (5 bases). The TCR sequence derives from a female donor in good health and CMV-seropositive. CDR3 amino acids: CASSAPGVSYYGYTF. The CDR3 DNA is TGTGCCAGCAGTGCCCCGGGGGTCAGTTACTATGGCTACACCTTC.